Sequencing of this T cell receptor (beta chain) was carried out in a study of a mutant IDH1 vaccine in newly diagnosed glioma. As for the study in general: The study started vaccination 4-6 weeks after radiotherapy alone, or with temozolomide cycles. Regarding the study as a whole: Researchers report vaccine-induced immune responses in 80% to 95% of patients.

Per germline, CDR1 SGHTA and CDR2 FQGNSA. The CDR3 extends over 14 amino acids. V gave up 5 bases and J gave up 4 bases, with 15 bases separating them. With respect to this clone: What it recognizes is unknown.

Time point of the sample: week 11, during vaccination. The content of each vaccine dose was 300 ug of mutant IDH1 20-mer peptide, and topical imiquimod accompanied it. Using immunoSEQ multiplex PCR, the repertoire was profiled, and TCRdb retains in-frame clones only, with some absent. The sample records 110,000 or so clones, 85% to 90% being singletons. This clonotype originated in a woman aged 45 to 65 with glioma. The chain combines TRBV7-2 with TRBJ2-7; D perhaps matches TRBD1 (6 bases). Sequencing was performed on PBMCs, taken from a glioma patient whose treatment included an IDH1 peptide vaccine. The CDR3, as DNA: TGTGCCAGCAGCACTCCGGTCCAGGGGTACGAGCAGTACTTC. It translates to CASSTPVQGYEQYF.